Each of the 20 T cell receptor beta chains below was sequenced from the same sample in a study of memory CD4+ T cells and cytomegalovirus serostatus. Repertoires were generated with immunoSEQ multiplex PCR, while TCRdb's copy carries only in-frame clones and drops some. The profile shows some 45,000 clones, about 74% of them singletons. The sort gate was single viable CD3+CD4+CD8-CD45RO+ cells for memory CD4+ T cells. The sample was memory CD4+ T cells from blood. The receptors come from an adult in good health and CMV-seropositive.

The chain combines TRBV7-3 with TRBJ2-5; tentative D call: TRBD1 (5 bases). Germline V gene sequence: CDR1 SGHTA, CDR2 FQGTGA. The CDR3 runs to 16 residues. V was shortened by 5 bases and J by 4 bases, with 20 bases between the two germline ends. The CDR3 coding sequence is TGTGCCAGCAGCCCGGTAGGGATAGGGGCAGGAGAGACCCAGTACTTC. Translating gives CASSPVGIGAGETQYF.

This clone was counted between two and nine times. V is TRBV7-2 and J is TRBJ2-7, with 11 nucleotides matching TRBD2. With 5 bases clipped from V and 1 base from J, the junction kept 16 bases outside the gene matches. The CDR3 is made up of 19 amino acids. Germline CDR1 and CDR2: SGHTA and FQGNSA. The CDR3 DNA reads TGTGCCAGCAGCCTCGGGCGACTAGCGGGGACACAAGGATCCTACGAGCAGTACTTC. It is translated as CASSLGRLAGTQGSYEQYF. Drawing the rest from reference TRBV7-2 and TRBJ2-7, the complete variable domain is GAGVSQSPSNKVTEKGKDVELRCDPISGHTALYWYRQSLGQGLEFLIYFQGNSAPDKSGLPSDRFSAERTGGSVSTLTIQRTQQEDSAVYLCASSLGRLAGTQGSYEQYFGPGTRLTVT.

The V and J genes are TRBV7-6 and TRBJ2-3; D is unresolved. The germline V gene has CDR1 SGHVS and CDR2 FNYEAQ. Trimming removed 3 bases at V and 5 bases at J, with 9 bases between. This CDR3 has 13 amino acids. CDR3 DNA sequence: TGTGCCAGCAGCTTGGGCTCCCTAGATACGCAGTATTTT. Residues: CASSLGSLDTQYF. Together with reference TRBV7-6 and TRBJ2-3, the CDR3 gives the full variable domain: GAGVSQSPRYKVTKRGQDVALRCDPISGHVSLYWYRQALGQGPEFLTYFNYEAQQDKSGLPNDRFSAERPEGSISTLTIQRTEQRDSAMYRCASSLGSLDTQYFGPGTRLTVL.

The CDR3 DNA sequence: TGTGCCAGCAGTTTAACTCTGGGAAAGCAGTACTTC. Its protein product is CASSLTLGKQYF. The V call is TRBV27, the J call TRBJ2-7; D uncertain. V lost 2 bases and J lost 8, with 10 bases in between. This CDR3 region has 12 residues. From germline, CDR1 is MNHEY and CDR2 SMNVEV (reference sequence).

V is TRBV19 and J is TRBJ1-4; D gene uncertain. Germline CDR1 is LNHDA and CDR2 is SQIVND (reference sequence). Trimming took 7 bases from V and 7 from J, leaving 13 bases between them. The CDR3 length is 13 residues. CDR3 coding DNA: TGTGCCAGTAACCCCCTGGAGTCTGAAAAACTGTTTTTT. Residues: CASNPLESEKLFF.

The gene calls are TRBV13 and TRBJ2-1; 7 nucleotides line up with TRBD1. The CDR3 extends over 12 amino acids. V lost 7 bases, J lost 9 bases, and 6 bases stayed unmatched. Germline CDR1 is PRHDT and CDR2 is FYEKMQ (reference sequence). The CDR3 bases are TGTGCCAGCAAAAGGAACAGGGGTGAGCAGTTCTTC. This codes for CASKRNRGEQFF.

The rearrangement links TRBV5-1 to TRBJ2-2; 7 positions agree with TRBD1. Germline trimming cut 0 bases from V and 1 base from J; bases unmatched to any gene: 0. The CDR3 sequence is 15 residues long. Germline V lookup: CDR1 SGHRS, CDR2 YFSETQ. CDR3 nucleotides: TGCGCCAGCAGCTTGGGGACAGGGAACACCGGGGAGCTGTTTTTT. It specifies CASSLGTGNTGELFF.

The rearrangement joins TRBV7-8 to TRBJ1-1; TRBD1 is a possible D gene (5 bases). Germline CDR1 is SGHVS and CDR2 is FQNEAQ. V lost 5 bases and J 1 base, leaving 8 bases between the germline ends. The CDR3 totals 13 residues. CDR3 in DNA: TGTGCCAGCAGCATGGGGGGGAACACTGAAGCTTTCTTT. Amino acids: CASSMGGNTEAFF.

The chain combines TRBV2 with TRBJ1-2, with TRBD1 as a possible D gene (5 bases). V was clipped by 1 base and J by 4 bases, with 25 bases between them. Germline V gene sequence: CDR1 SNHLY, CDR2 FYNNEI. There are 19 residues in the CDR3. DNA for the CDR3: TGTGCCAGCAGTGAAGACTATCTTTTGTGGATTACAGGAGTCTATGGCTACACCTTC. This translates into CASSEDYLLWITGVYGYTF. Supplemented by reference TRBV2 and TRBJ1-2, the full variable domain reads EPEVTQTPSHQVTQMGQEVILRCVPISNHLYFYWYRQILGQKVEFLVSFYNNEISEKSEIFDDQFSVERPDGSNFTLKIRSTKLEDSAMYFCASSEDYLLWITGVYGYTFGSGTRLTVV.

J is TRBJ1-4 and V is TRBV19, with a weak D call TRBD1 (6 bases). Germline V gives CDR1 LNHDA, CDR2 SQIVND (reference sequence). The CDR3 sequence is 13 residues long. Trimming took off 5 bases at V and 5 bases at J, with 9 bases between the two ends. CDR3 in DNA: TGTGCCAGTAGTGACCAGGGGAATGAAAAACTGTTTTTT. This codes for CASSDQGNEKLFF.

This clone was detected only a few times. The V and J genes are TRBV5-4 and TRBJ1-6; D unresolved. Germline CDR1 reads SGHNT; CDR2 reads YYREEE (reference sequence). Trimming shortened V by 0 bases and J by 7 bases, and 11 bases separated the two germline ends. The CDR3 length is 15 residues. The CDR3 DNA reads TGTGCCAGCAGCTTGGAAGGCGGAGAAAATTCACCCCTCCACTTT. Its protein is CASSLEGGENSPLHF.

V is TRBV5-4 and J is TRBJ1-1; D gene ambiguous. Per germline, CDR1 SGHNT and CDR2 YYREEE (reference sequence). This CDR3 region has 13 residues. V lost 0 bases to trimming and J lost 1 base, with 4 bases between them. The CDR3 DNA follows: TGTGCCAGCAGCTTGGTGGCGAACACTGAAGCTTTCTTT. Residues: CASSLVANTEAFF.

The chain has TRBV6-5 and TRBJ2-3, with 8 positions matching TRBD2. Germline V gene sequence: CDR1 MNHEY, CDR2 SVGAGI. V lost 6 bases, J lost 3 bases, and 5 bases stayed unmatched. This CDR3 has 14 amino acids. CDR3 bases: TGTGCCAGCAGATTCGGGGGGGGGACAGATACGCAGTATTTT. This sequence encodes CASRFGGGTDTQYF.

V gene TRBV7-6 combines with J gene TRBJ2-7; D unclear. Germline lookup yields CDR1 SGHVS and CDR2 FNYEAQ. The CDR3 has 14 amino acids. Trimming took 4 bases from V and 5 from J, leaving 15 bases between them. CDR3 sequence (DNA): TGTGCCAGCAGCTCCTACGATCTATCCCACGAGCAGTACTTC. Amino acid sequence: CASSSYDLSHEQYF.

The chain carries TRBV13 and TRBJ1-6; D remains unclear. Germline V gene sequence: CDR1 PRHDT, CDR2 FYEKMQ (reference sequence). This CDR3 has 16 amino acids. Trimming left V 3 bases short and J 0 bases short, with 9 bases between. CDR3 amino acids: CASSFRASSYNSPLHF. CDR3 sequence (DNA): TGTGCCAGCAGCTTTCGTGCCAGCTCCTATAATTCACCCCTCCACTTT. The full variable domain, completed using reference TRBV13 and TRBJ1-6, is AAGVIQSPRHLIKEKRETATLKCYPIPRHDTVYWYQQGPGQDPQFLISFYEKMQSDKGSIPDRFSAQQFSDYHSELNMSSLELGDSALYFCASSFRASSYNSPLHFGNGTRLTVT.

This clone has at least ten counts. This rearrangement joins TRBV7-8 to TRBJ2-7; D might be TRBD1 (5 bases). The CDR3 has 15 residues. Germline CDR1 reads SGHVS; CDR2 reads FQNEAQ. Trimming shortened V by 0 bases and J by 3 bases, and 12 bases separated the two germline ends. The CDR3 reads CASSLAGRAGYEQYF. CDR3 nucleotide sequence: TGTGCCAGCAGCTTAGCCGGCAGGGCAGGCTACGAGCAGTACTTC.

This rearrangement joins TRBV5-4 to TRBJ1-1; D ambiguous. The CDR3 spans 11 residues. Germline V gene lookup returns CDR1 SGHNT and CDR2 YYREEE (reference sequence). The V end lost 8 bases, the J end lost 4 bases, and 9 bases lay between the germline ends. The CDR3 spells CASIGGTEAFF. The DNA for the CDR3 is TGTGCCAGTATAGGAGGCACTGAAGCTTTCTTT.

V gene TRBV7-9 combines with J gene TRBJ2-5; D is unclear. V gave up 5 bases and J gave up 3 bases, with 10 bases separating them. This CDR3 comprises 13 residues. Germline V lookup: CDR1 SEHNR, CDR2 FQNEAQ (reference sequence). This chain's CDR3 is CASSQSIEETQYF. CDR3 bases: TGTGCCAGCAGCCAGAGTATAGAAGAGACCCAGTACTTC.

This clone was seen just once. The chain uses TRBV28 and TRBJ2-3; D call uncertain. Trimming cost V 4 bases and J 2 bases, with 13 bases left between them. CDR1 is MDHEN and CDR2 is SYDVKM in the germline V gene. This CDR3 is 15 amino acids long. In nucleotides, the CDR3 is TGTGCCAGCAGTTCCCGTTGGCTATCCACAGATACGCAGTATTTT. This translates into CASSSRWLSTDTQYF.

The genes are TRBV6-5 and TRBJ2-5; D remains unclear. Germline V lookup: CDR1 MNHEY, CDR2 SVGAGI. Trimming took off 0 bases at V and 4 bases at J, with 15 bases between the two ends. The CDR3 totals 16 residues. The CDR3 is CASSYSRASGRETQYF. The DNA for the CDR3 is TGTGCCAGCAGTTACTCGAGAGCCTCCGGGCGAGAGACCCAGTACTTC.